This T cell receptor (beta chain) was recorded in a study of blood T cell repertoires in COVID-19. Turning to the study itself: Sources were T cells, B-cell-depleted T cells, or PBMCs; the material itself was cDNA or gDNA.

This clone has only one observation. TCRdb's copy holds only in-frame clones and misses some; the assay was immunoSEQ multiplex PCR. The sample contains 200,000 to 250,000 clones, 83% of which appear only once. This CDR3 spans 15 amino acids. Germline CDR1 reads SGHNT; CDR2 reads YYREEE (reference sequence). The J segment lost 4 bases and the V segment lost 3 bases, leaving 5 bases of the junction unmatched. The TCR sequence derives from a woman in her 30s with COVID-19, enrolled during active disease. The sample taken for sequencing was peripheral blood. The rearrangement links TRBV5-4 to TRBJ2-1, with 9 positions matching TRBD2. CDR3 in DNA: TGTGCCAGCAGCTGGTTAGCGGGGGAATACAATGAGCAGTTCTTC. Translated: CASSWLAGEYNEQFF.